These T cell receptor beta chains were read from a single sample in a study of blood T cell repertoires in COVID-19. Sequenced by immunoSEQ multiplex PCR; TCRdb stores in-frame clones only, minus some. The table shows 90,000 or so clones, with 80% to 95% occurring only once. The sequenced sample was peripheral blood. The receptors stem from a man between 18 and 29 years old with COVID-19, enrolled during active disease. The CDR3 runs from the conserved cysteine through the conserved F or W. The D gene is left open where the match is weak. Only some rows state a clone size, as once, few, many or a class for expanded clones.

j_call d_call clone_size v_call cdr3_aa cdr3_nt
TRBJ2-7 - once TRBV6-5 CALGGRSYEQYF TGTGCTCTGGGGGGACGGAGCTACGAGCAGTACTTC
TRBJ2-7 TRBD1 - TRBV13 CASRGQGSYEQYF TGTGCCAGCAGGGGACAGGGGTCCTACGAGCAGTACTTC
TRBJ2-1 TRBD2 - TRBV9 CASSVATSPYNEQFF TGTGCCAGCAGCGTAGCGACTAGCCCCTACAATGAGCAGTTCTTC
TRBJ2-5 - - TRBV27 CASSPRVSKETQYF TGTGCCAGCAGTCCCAGGGTTAGTAAAGAGACCCAGTACTTC
TRBJ1-1 - - TRBV9 CASEKDNTEAFF TGTGCCAGCGAGAAAGATAACACTGAAGCTTTCTTT
TRBJ1-5 - - TRBV24-1 CATSDRTSRNQPQHF TGTGCCACCAGTGACCGGACAAGTCGCAATCAGCCCCAGCATTTT
TRBJ2-7 - - TRBV25-1 CASSEYTGYEQYF TGTGCCAGCAGTGAATATACGGGATACGAGCAGTACTTC
TRBJ2-7 - few TRBV7-9 CASSNRDFGNYEQYF TGTGCCAGCAGCAACCGGGACTTCGGAAACTACGAGCAGTACTTC
TRBJ2-7 TRBD1 once TRBV2 CASSVTGVLYEQYF TGTGCCAGCAGTGTCACAGGGGTGTTATACGAGCAGTACTTC
TRBJ2-2 TRBD2 once TRBV6-4 CASSRELAGLNTGELFF TGTGCCAGCAGCCGTGAGTTAGCGGGGCTTAACACCGGGGAGCTGTTTTTT
TRBJ1-1 TRBD1 - TRBV28 CASSQRLDRDTEAFF TGTGCCAGCAGCCAGAGGCTGGACAGGGACACTGAAGCTTTCTTT
TRBJ2-7 TRBD1 - TRBV7-3 CASSLTGQGAHEQYF TGTGCCAGCAGCTTAACGGGGCAGGGGGCCCACGAGCAGTACTTC
TRBJ2-1 - - TRBV15 CATSSDGSSYNEQFF TGTGCCACCAGCAGCGATGGGAGCTCCTACAATGAGCAGTTCTTC
TRBJ2-7 TRBD2 - TRBV6-2/TRBV6-3 CASSQIAGGPDEQYF TGTGCCAGCAGTCAAATAGCGGGAGGGCCCGACGAGCAGTACTTC
TRBJ2-7 - - TRBV7-2 CASSLDFNSYEQYF TGTGCCAGCAGCTTAGACTTTAACTCCTACGAGCAGTACTTC
TRBJ2-1 TRBD2 - TRBV27 CASSLRGLAAISYNEQFF TGTGCCAGCAGTTTAAGAGGGCTAGCGGCCATTTCCTACAATGAGCAGTTCTTC
TRBJ2-5 TRBD2 - TRBV15 CATSRVSGRGKTQYF TGTGCCACCAGCAGAGTTAGCGGGAGAGGAAAGACCCAGTACTTC
TRBJ2-1 TRBD2 - TRBV30 CAWKPGTSGRARNEQFF TGTGCCTGGAAGCCCGGGACTAGCGGGAGGGCCCGGAATGAGCAGTTCTTC
TRBJ1-1 - once TRBV7-8 CASSLAGSGPNTEAFF TGTGCCAGCAGCTTAGCGGGTTCAGGGCCGAACACTGAAGCTTTCTTT
TRBJ2-7 TRBD2 once TRBV28 CATGLAGIEQYF TGTGCCACCGGACTAGCGGGAATCGAGCAGTACTTC
TRBJ1-3 TRBD1 few TRBV27 CASGYGTAGNTIYF TGTGCCAGCGGGTATGGGACAGCTGGAAACACCATATATTTT
TRBJ1-6 TRBD1 once TRBV5-8 CASSRGQVDSPLHF TGTGCCAGCAGCAGGGGGCAGGTTGATTCACCCCTCCACTTT
TRBJ1-2 - once TRBV14 CASSQSQSFYGYTF TGTGCCAGCAGCCAGTCACAGAGCTTCTATGGCTACACCTTC
TRBJ2-1 TRBD2 - TRBV11-2 CASSFRGTSGANEQFF TGTGCCAGCAGCTTTCGGGGGACTAGCGGAGCCAATGAGCAGTTCTTC
TRBJ1-3 - - TRBV28 CASSRGGGNTIYF TGTGCCAGCAGTCGGGGAGGTGGAAACACCATATATTTT
TRBJ2-7 - once TRBV11-2 CASSLGFSGREQYF TGTGCCAGCAGCTTAGGATTCTCAGGGCGCGAGCAGTACTTC
TRBJ1-2 TRBD1 - TRBV24-1 CATSDPGGLYGYTF TGTGCCACCAGTGATCCAGGGGGCCTCTATGGCTACACCTTC
TRBJ1-5 TRBD1 - TRBV18 CASSPTGDSNQPQHF TGTGCCAGCTCACCAACAGGGGATAGCAATCAGCCCCAGCATTTT
TRBJ2-7 - - TRBV6-6 CASRTRERDEQYF TGTGCCAGCAGAACCCGGGAAAGGGACGAGCAGTACTTC
TRBJ2-3 TRBD2 - TRBV5-1 CASSLRLAEFTDTQYF TGCGCCAGCAGCTTAAGACTAGCGGAATTCACAGATACGCAGTATTTT
TRBJ1-5 - - TRBV4-3 CASSQDGGPQDPQHF TGCGCCAGCAGCCAAGATGGGGGCCCCCAGGATCCCCAGCATTTT
TRBJ2-7 TRBD2 - TRBV19 CASSIYLMTSGRSNEQYF TGTGCCAGTAGTATCTACCTAATGACTAGCGGGAGAAGCAACGAGCAGTACTTC
TRBJ1-5 - once TRBV9 CASSSHGRDQPQHF TGTGCCAGCAGCTCCCATGGGCGTGATCAGCCCCAGCATTTT
TRBJ2-1 - - TRBV25-1 CASSVGGPSYNEQFF TGTGCCAGCAGTGTGGGAGGCCCCTCCTACAATGAGCAGTTCTTC
TRBJ2-7 TRBD1 - TRBV13 CASSKDRAYEQYF TGTGCCAGCAGCAAGGACAGGGCCTACGAGCAGTACTTC
TRBJ1-2 - - TRBV28 CASSSSGILRSTYGYTF TGTGCCAGCAGTTCATCAGGGATATTGCGCTCTACCTATGGCTACACCTTC
TRBJ2-7 - - TRBV6-5 CASSRQESYEQYF TGTGCCAGCAGTCGTCAGGAATCCTACGAGCAGTACTTC
TRBJ2-7 - - TRBV5-4 CASSLGSSYEQYF TGTGCCAGCAGCTTGGGGAGCAGCTACGAGCAGTACTTC
TRBJ1-1 - - TRBV9 CASSVATDNTEAFF TGTGCCAGCAGCGTAGCGACAGACAACACTGAAGCTTTCTTT
TRBJ1-2 - - TRBV28 CASSLLRQGIDGYTF TGTGCCAGCAGTTTATTAAGGCAGGGGATAGATGGCTACACCTTC
TRBJ2-3 TRBD2 - TRBV28 CASSGGPGTSGTDTQYF TGTGCCAGCAGCGGGGGACCGGGGACTAGCGGAACAGATACGCAGTATTTT
TRBJ1-1 TRBD1 - TRBV11-2 CASSNDRDTEAFF TGTGCCAGCAGCAATGACAGGGACACTGAAGCTTTCTTT
TRBJ1-5 - - TRBV28 CASSLDTGSGQPQHF TGTGCCAGCAGTTTAGATACGGGATCGGGTCAGCCCCAGCATTTT
TRBJ2-7 - once TRBV11-2 CASSPYPPYEQYF TGTGCCAGCAGCCCCTATCCCCCCTACGAGCAGTACTTC
TRBJ1-1 - few TRBV28 CASSFDSKAFF TGTGCCAGCAGTTTCGACAGTAAAGCTTTCTTT
TRBJ2-7 TRBD2 - TRBV29-1 CSVVGGVGEQYF TGCAGCGTTGTTGGGGGGGTTGGTGAGCAGTACTTC
TRBJ2-7 TRBD2 - TRBV27 CASRPGLALHEQYF TGTGCCAGCAGGCCGGGACTAGCGCTCCACGAGCAGTACTTC
TRBJ1-1 - few TRBV2 CASSGLLNTEAFF TGTGCCAGCAGTGGACTGTTGAACACTGAAGCTTTCTTT